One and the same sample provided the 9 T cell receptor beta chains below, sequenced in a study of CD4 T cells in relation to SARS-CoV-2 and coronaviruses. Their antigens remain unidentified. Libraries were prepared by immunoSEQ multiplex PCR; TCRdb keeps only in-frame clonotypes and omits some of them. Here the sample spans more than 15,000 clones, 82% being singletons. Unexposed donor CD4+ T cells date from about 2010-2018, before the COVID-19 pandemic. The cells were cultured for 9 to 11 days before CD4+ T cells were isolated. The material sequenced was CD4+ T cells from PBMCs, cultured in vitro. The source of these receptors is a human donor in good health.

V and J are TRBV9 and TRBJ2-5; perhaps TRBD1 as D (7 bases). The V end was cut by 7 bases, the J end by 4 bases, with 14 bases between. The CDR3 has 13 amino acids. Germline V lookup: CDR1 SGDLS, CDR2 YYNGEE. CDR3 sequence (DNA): TGTGCCAGCTCCTTTCAGGGGGGAGAGACCCAGTACTTC. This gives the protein CASSFQGGETQYF.

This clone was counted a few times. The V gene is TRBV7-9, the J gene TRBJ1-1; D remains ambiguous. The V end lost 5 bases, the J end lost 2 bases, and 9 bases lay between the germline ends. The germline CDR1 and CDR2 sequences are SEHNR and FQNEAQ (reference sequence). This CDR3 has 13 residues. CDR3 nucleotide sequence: TGTGCCAGCAGCGAGGAAGCAAACACTGAAGCTTTCTTT. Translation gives CASSEEANTEAFF.

CDR3 sequence reads: CASSLGLGTDSNQPQHF. The CDR3 nucleotides are TGTGCCAGCAGTTTAGGCCTTGGGACGGATAGCAATCAGCCCCAGCATTTT. The rearrangement links TRBV28 to TRBJ1-5, with D possibly TRBD1 on 5 matching bases. This CDR3 has 17 residues. Trimming took 2 bases from V and 0 from J, leaving 14 bases between them. CDR1 MDHEN and CDR2 SYDVKM come from the germline V gene.

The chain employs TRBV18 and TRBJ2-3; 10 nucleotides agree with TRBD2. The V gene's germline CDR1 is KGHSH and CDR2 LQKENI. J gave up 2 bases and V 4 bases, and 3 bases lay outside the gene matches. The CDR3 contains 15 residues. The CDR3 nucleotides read TGTGCCAGCTCACTAACTAGCGGGGTCACAGATACGCAGTATTTT. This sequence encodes CASSLTSGVTDTQYF.

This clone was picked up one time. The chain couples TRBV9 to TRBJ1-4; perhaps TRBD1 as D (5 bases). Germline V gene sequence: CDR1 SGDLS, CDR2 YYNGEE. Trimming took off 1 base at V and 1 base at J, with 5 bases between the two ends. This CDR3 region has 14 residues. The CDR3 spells CASSVQGTNEKLFF. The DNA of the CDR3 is TGTGCCAGCAGCGTACAGGGAACTAATGAAAAACTGTTTTTT.

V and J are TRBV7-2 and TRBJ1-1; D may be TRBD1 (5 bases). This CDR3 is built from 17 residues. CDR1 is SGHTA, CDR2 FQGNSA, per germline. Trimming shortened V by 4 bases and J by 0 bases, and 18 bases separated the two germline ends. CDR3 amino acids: CASSSPLRGPMNTEAFF. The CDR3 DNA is TGTGCCAGCAGCTCCCCCCTGCGGGGCCCTATGAACACTGAAGCTTTCTTT.

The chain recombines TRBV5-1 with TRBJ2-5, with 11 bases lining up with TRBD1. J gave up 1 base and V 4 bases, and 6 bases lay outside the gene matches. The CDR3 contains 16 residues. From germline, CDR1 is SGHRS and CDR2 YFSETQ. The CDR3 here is CASSDRDRGVQETQYF. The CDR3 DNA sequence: TGCGCCAGCAGCGACCGGGACAGGGGGGTCCAAGAGACCCAGTACTTC.

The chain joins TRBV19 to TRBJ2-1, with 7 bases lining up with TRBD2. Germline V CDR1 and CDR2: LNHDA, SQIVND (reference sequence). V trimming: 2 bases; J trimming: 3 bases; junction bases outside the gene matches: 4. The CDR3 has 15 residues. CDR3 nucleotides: TGTGCCAGTAGTATACAGGCTAGCGGCTACAATGAGCAGTTCTTC. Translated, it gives CASSIQASGYNEQFF.

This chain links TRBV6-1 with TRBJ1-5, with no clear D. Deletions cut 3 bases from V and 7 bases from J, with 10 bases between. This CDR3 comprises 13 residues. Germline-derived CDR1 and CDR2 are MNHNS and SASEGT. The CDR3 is CASSDIDGQPQHF. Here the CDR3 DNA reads TGTGCCAGCAGTGACATAGACGGACAGCCCCAGCATTTT.